The clone carrying this T cell receptor beta chain was seen just once. Antigen unknown. Patients picked for sequencing had shown CD8+CD57+ cell expansion detected by flow cytometry. The patients all had a severe acquired aplastic anemia diagnosis. CDR3 and TCR beta VDJ profiling relied on genomic DNA as the template. TCRdb redid the calling of the reads with MiXCR, one entry per CDR3 protein. The sample contains roughly 100,000 distinct CDR3 sequences, about 66% of which appear only once. The record originates from a study of CD8+CD57+ T cells in acquired aplastic anemia. Overall study context: DNA from sorted CD4+ and CD8+ cells averaged around 3 ug.

The CDR3 is 14 residues long. In germline, CDR1 is SNHLY, CDR2 FYNNEI. Losses at the gene ends were 8 bases for V and 0 bases for J; bases not matched to a gene: 4. Study-wide results and caveats: Patients shared around 30 CD8+ CDR3 sequences with controls. For CD8+ Simpson's diversity, patients and controls showed no significant difference.

The receptor was isolated from a human donor with aplastic anemia. The chain has TRBV2 and TRBJ2-7, with TRBD2 matching 10 bases. Sequencing used sorted CD4+, CD8+, or CD8+CD57+ T cells (not recorded which) from PBMCs. The DNA of the CDR3 is TGTGCCAGCCAGGCTAGCGGGGGCTCCTACGAGCAGTACTTC. Residues: CASQASGGSYEQYF.